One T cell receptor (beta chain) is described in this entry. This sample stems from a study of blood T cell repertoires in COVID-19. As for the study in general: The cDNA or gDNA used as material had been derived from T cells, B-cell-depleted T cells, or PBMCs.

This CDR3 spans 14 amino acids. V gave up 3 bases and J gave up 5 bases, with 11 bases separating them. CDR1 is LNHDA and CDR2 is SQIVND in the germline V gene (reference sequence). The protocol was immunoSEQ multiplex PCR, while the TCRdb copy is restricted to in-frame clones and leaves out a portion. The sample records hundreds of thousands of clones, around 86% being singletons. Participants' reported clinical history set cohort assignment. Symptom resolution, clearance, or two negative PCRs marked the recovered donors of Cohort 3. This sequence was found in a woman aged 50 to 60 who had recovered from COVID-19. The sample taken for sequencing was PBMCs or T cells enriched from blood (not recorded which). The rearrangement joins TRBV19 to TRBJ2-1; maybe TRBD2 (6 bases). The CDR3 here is CASSMEGGHNEQFF. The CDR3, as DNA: TGTGCCAGTAGTATGGAGGGTGGCCACAATGAGCAGTTCTTC.